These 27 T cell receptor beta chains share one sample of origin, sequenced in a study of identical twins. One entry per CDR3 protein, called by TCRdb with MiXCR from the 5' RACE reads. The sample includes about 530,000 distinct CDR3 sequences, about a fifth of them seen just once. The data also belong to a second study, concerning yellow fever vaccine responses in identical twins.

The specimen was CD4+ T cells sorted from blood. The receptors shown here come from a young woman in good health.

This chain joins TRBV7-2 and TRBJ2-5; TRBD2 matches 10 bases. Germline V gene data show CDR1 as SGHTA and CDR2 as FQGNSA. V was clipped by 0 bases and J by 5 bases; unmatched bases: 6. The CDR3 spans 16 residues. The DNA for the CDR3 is TGTGCCAGCAGCTTAGCGCAACTAGCGGGAAGGGAGACCCAGTACTTC. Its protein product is CASSLAQLAGRETQYF.

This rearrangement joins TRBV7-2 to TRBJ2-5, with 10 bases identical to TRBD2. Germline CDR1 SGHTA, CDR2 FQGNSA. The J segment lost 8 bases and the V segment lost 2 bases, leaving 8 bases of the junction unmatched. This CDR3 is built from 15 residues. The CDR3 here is CASSLLGLAAETQYF. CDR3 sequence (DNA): TGTGCCAGCAGCTTACTAGGACTAGCGGCAGAAACCCAGTACTTC.

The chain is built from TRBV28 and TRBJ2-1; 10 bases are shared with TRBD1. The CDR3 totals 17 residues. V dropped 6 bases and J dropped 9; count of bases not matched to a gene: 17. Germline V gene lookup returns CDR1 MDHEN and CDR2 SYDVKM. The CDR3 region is CASSPPSTGQGLGEQFF. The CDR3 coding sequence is TGTGCCAGCAGCCCGCCCTCTACGGGACAGGGGCTAGGTGAGCAGTTCTTC. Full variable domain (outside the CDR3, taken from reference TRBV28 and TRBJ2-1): DVKVTQSSRYLVKRTGEKVFLECVQDMDHENMFWYRQDPGLGLRLIYFSYDVKMKEKGDIPEGYSVSREKKERFSLILESASTNQTSMYLCASSPPSTGQGLGEQFFGPGTRLTVL.

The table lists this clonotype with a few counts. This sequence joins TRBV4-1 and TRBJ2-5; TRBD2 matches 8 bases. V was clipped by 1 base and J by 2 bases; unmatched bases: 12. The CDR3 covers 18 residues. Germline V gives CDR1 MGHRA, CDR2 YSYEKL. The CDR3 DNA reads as TGCGCCAGCAGCCAAGGACCCTCAGTAGTAGCGGGGCAAGAGACCCAGTACTTC. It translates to CASSQGPSVVAGQETQYF.

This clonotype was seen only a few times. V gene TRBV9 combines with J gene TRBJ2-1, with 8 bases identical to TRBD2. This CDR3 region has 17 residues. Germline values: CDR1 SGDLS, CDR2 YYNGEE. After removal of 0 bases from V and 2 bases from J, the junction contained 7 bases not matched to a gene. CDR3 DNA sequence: TGTGCCAGCAGCGTAGGGTTGGGACTAGGGACCTACAATGAGCAGTTCTTC. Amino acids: CASSVGLGLGTYNEQFF.

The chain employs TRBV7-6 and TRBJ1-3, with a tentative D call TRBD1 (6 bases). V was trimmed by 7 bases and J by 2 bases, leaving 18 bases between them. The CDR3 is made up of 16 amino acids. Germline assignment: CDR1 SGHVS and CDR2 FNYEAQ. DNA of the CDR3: TGTGCCAGCACCCCCCTTGCGGCAGGGGCTGGAAACACCATATATTTT. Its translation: CASTPLAAGAGNTIYF.

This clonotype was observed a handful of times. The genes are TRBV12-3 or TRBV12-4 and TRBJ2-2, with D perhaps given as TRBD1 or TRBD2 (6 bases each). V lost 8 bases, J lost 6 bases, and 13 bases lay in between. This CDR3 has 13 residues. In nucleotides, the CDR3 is TGTGCCAGCCGGAGGGGGGCGGCCGGGGAGCTGTTTTTT. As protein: CASRRGAAGELFF.

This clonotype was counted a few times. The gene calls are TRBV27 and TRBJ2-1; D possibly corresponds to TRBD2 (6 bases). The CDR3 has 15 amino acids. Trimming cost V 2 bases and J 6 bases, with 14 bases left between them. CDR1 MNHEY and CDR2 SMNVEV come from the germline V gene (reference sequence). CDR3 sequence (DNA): TGTGCCAGCAGTTTAACTTACGCGGGGCCCAATGAGCAGTTCTTC. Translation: CASSLTYAGPNEQFF.

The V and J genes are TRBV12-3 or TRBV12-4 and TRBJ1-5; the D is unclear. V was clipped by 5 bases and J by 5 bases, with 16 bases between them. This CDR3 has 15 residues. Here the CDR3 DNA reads TGTGCCAGCAGTCCACACCTGGCGGCCCATCAGCCCCAGCATTTT. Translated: CASSPHLAAHQPQHF.

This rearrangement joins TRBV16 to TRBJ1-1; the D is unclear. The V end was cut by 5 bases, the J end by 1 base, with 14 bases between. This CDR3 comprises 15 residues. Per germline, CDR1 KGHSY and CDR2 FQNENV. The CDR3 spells CASSLNSAGNTEAFF. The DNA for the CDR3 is TGTGCCAGCAGCTTGAACAGTGCGGGGAACACTGAAGCTTTCTTT.

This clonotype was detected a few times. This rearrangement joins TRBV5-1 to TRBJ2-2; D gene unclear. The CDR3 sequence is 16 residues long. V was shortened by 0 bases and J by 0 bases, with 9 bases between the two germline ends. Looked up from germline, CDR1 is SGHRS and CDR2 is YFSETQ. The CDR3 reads CASSLGSVANTGELFF. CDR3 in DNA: TGCGCCAGCAGCTTGGGGTCAGTCGCGAACACCGGGGAGCTGTTTTTT.

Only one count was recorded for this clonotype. CDR3 coding DNA: TGTGCCAGCAGCCAAGGGGACATTAATACGCAGTATTTT. The encoded protein is CASSQGDINTQYF. The chain uses TRBV3-1 and TRBJ2-3, with D possibly being TRBD1 (6 bases). Per the germline V gene, CDR1 is LGHDT and CDR2 is YNNKEL (reference sequence). The V end was cut by 1 base, the J end by 7 bases, with 9 bases between. The CDR3 length is 13 residues.

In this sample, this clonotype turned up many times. The CDR3 spells CAISESEAHGYTF. The CDR3 DNA reads TGTGCCATCAGTGAGTCTGAAGCCCATGGCTACACCTTC. The chain employs TRBV10-3 and TRBJ1-2; D is unclear. The CDR3 is 13 residues long. Trimming took off 0 bases at V and 6 bases at J, with 8 bases between the two ends. Germline-derived CDR1 and CDR2 are ENHRY and SYGVKD.

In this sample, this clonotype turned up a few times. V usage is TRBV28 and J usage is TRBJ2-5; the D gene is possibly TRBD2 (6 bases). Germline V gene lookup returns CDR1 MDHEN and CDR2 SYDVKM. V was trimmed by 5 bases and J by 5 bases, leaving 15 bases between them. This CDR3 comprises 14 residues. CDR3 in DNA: TGTGCCAGCAGTGGAGGGGCCTACTGGGAGACCCAGTACTTC. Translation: CASSGGAYWETQYF.

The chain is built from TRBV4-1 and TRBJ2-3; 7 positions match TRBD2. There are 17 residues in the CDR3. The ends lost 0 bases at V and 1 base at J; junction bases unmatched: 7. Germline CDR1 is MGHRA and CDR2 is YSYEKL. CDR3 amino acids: CASSQDFRLAGTDTQYF. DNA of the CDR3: TGCGCCAGCAGCCAAGATTTTCGACTAGCTGGCACAGATACGCAGTATTTT.

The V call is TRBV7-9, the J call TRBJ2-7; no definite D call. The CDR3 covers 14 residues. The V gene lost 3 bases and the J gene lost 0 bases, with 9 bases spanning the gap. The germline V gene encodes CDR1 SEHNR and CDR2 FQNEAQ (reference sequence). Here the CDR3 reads CASSLSASSYEQYV. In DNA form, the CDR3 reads TGTGCCAGCAGCTTGTCAGCGAGCTCCTACGAGCAGTACGTC.

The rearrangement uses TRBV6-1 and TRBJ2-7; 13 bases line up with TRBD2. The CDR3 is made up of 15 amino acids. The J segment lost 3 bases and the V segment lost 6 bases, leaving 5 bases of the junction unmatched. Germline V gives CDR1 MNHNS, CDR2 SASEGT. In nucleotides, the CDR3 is TGTGCCAGCAGCGTGGGACTAGCGGGACGCTACGAGCAGTACTTC. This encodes CASSVGLAGRYEQYF.

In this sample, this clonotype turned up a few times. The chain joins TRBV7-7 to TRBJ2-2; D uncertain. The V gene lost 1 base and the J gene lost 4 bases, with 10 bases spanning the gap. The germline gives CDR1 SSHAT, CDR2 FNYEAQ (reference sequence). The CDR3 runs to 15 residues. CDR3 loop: CASSLGPSGTGELFF. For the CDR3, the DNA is TGTGCCAGCAGCTTAGGTCCCTCGGGCACCGGGGAGCTGTTTTTT. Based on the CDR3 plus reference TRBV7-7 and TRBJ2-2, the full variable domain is GAGVSQSPRYKVTKRGQDVTLRCDPISSHATLYWYQQALGQGPEFLTYFNYEAQPDKSGLPSDRFSAERPEGSISTLTIQRTEQRDSAMYRCASSLGPSGTGELFFGEGSRLTVL.

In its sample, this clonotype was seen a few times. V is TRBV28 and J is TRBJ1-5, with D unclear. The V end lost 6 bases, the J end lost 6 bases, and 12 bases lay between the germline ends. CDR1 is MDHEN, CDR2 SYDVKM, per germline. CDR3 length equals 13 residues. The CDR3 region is CASSRGKGQPQHF. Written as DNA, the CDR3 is TGTGCCAGCAGCCGAGGGAAGGGTCAGCCCCAGCATTTT.

CDR3 in amino acids: CASRDPGTAIDTDTQYF. The CDR3 DNA reads TGTGCCAGCAGAGACCCCGGGACAGCTATTGACACAGATACGCAGTATTTT. V and J are TRBV2 and TRBJ2-3, with 7 bases lining up with TRBD1. The V and J ends lost 6 bases and 2 bases, in that order; junction bases with no gene match: 14. Germline V gives CDR1 SNHLY, CDR2 FYNNEI. The CDR3 totals 17 residues.

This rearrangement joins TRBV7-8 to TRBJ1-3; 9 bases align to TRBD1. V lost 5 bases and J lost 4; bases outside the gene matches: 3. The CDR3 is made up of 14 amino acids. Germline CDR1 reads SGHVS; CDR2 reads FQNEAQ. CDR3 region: CASSLGTGGNTIYF. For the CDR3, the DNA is TGTGCCAGCAGCCTAGGGACAGGGGGAAACACCATATATTTT. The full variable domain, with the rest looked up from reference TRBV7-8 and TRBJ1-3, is GAGVSQSPRYKVAKRGQDVALRCDPISGHVSLFWYQQALGQGPEFLTYFQNEAQLDKSGLPSDRFFAERPEGSVSTLKIQRTQQEDSAVYLCASSLGTGGNTIYFGEGSWLTVV.

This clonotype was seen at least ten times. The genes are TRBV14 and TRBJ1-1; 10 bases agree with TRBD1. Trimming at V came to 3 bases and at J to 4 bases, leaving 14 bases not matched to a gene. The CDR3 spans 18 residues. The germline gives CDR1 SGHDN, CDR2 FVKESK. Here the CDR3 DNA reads TGTGCCAGCAGCCAGCGGACAGGGGGGACCGGTTGGGGCACTGAAGCTTTCTTT. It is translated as CASSQRTGGTGWGTEAFF.

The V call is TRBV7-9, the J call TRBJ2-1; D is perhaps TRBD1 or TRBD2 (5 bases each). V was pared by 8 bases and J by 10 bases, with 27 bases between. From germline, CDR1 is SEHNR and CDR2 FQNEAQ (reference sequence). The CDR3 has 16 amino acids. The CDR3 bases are TGTGCCAGCCCCGACGATAGGGACCTCAACTTCAAAGAGCAGTTCTTC. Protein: CASPDDRDLNFKEQFF.

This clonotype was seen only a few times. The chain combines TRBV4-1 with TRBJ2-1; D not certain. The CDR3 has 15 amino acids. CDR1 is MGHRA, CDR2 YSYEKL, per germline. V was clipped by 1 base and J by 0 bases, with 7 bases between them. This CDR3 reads CASSQVPASYNEQFF. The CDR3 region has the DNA TGCGCCAGCAGCCAAGTCCCAGCCTCCTACAATGAGCAGTTCTTC.

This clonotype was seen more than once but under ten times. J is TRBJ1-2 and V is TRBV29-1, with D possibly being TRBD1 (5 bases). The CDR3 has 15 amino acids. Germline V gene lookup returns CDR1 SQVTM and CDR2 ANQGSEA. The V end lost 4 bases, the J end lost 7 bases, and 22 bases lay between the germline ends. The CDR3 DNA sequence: TGCAGCGTTGGGGCCGAAATCGAGGGGAGCGCTGGCTACACCTTC. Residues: CSVGAEIEGSAGYTF.

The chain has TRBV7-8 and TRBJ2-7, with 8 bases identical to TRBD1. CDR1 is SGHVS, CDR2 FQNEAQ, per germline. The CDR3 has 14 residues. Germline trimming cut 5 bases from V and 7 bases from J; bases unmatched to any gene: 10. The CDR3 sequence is CASSRGQGGEEQYF. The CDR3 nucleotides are TGTGCCAGCAGCCGTGGACAGGGCGGGGAGGAGCAGTACTTC.

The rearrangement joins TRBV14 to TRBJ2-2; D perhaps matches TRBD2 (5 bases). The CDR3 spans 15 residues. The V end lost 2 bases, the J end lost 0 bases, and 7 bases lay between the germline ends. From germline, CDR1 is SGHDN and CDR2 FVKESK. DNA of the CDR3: TGTGCCAGCAGCCAACAAGCGGCGAACACCGGGGAGCTGTTTTTT. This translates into CASSQQAANTGELFF.